These 15 T cell receptor beta chains share one sample of origin, sequenced in a study of tumor and adjacent non-tumor tissue in lung cancer. The library came from three nested PCR rounds adapted from ARM-PCR protocols. TCRdb reprocessed the multiplex PCR reads with MiXCR, giving one entry per CDR3 protein. This sample yields under 75,000 distinct CDR3 sequences, of which 65% to 75% are seen a single time; 28% belongs to the top ten. The template was RNA from unsorted bulk tissue. More than 3 cm separated this lung sample from the edge of the tumor. Sequencing used distant non-tumor lung tissue. The receptors were sampled from a woman aged 50 to 65 with non-small cell lung cancer.

This rearrangement joins TRBV20-1 to TRBJ2-1; D gene ambiguous. V was shortened by 0 bases and J by 10 bases, with 10 bases between the two germline ends. Looked up from germline, CDR1 is DFQATT and CDR2 is SNEGSKA (reference sequence). The CDR3 is 12 amino acids. The DNA of the CDR3 is TGCAGTGCTAGAGATTCAATCAGCGAGCAGTTCTTC. This translates into CSARDSISEQFF.

This clonotype was seen just once. The V call is TRBV4-3, the J call TRBJ2-1; D uncertain. The germline V gene has CDR1 LGHNA and CDR2 YSLEER. With 3 bases removed from V and 5 bases from J, the gap between germline ends came to 11 bases. The CDR3 has 14 residues. CDR3 sequence: CASSHASWNNEQFF. The CDR3 DNA is TGCGCCAGCAGCCATGCTAGTTGGAACAATGAGCAGTTCTTC.

This clonotype was seen a handful of times. This may be a read error, as it is one base from a much larger clone. V usage is TRBV20-1 and J usage is TRBJ1-5; a possible D gene is TRBD1 (6 bases). V gave up 1 base and J gave up 2 bases, with 15 bases separating them. Looked up from germline, CDR1 is DFQATT and CDR2 is SNEGSKA (reference sequence). The CDR3 consists of 16 residues. CDR3 bases: TGCAGTGCTAGAGTCCCTACAGGGTTCGGCAATCAGCCCCAGCATTTT. Translation gives CSARVPTGFGNQPQHF.

This clonotype is judged medium-sized. CDR3 bases: TGTGCCAGCAGCTTAGGAGGCGATGAGCAGTTCTTC. This translates into CASSLGGDEQFF. This rearrangement joins TRBV11-2 to TRBJ2-1; D ambiguous. The CDR3 consists of 12 residues. Germline V gene data show CDR1 as SGHAT and CDR2 as FQNNGV. Trimming took 1 base from V and 8 from J, leaving 6 bases between them.

About this clonotype: A much bigger clone sits one base away, suggesting this may be a read error. The chain is built from TRBV12-3 or TRBV12-4 and TRBJ2-5; 7 nucleotides match TRBD1. The CDR3 totals 14 residues. CDR3 nucleotide sequence: TGTGCCAGCAGTCCCCGGACAGGCCAAGAGACCCAGAACTTC. Translated, it gives CASSPRTGQETQNF.

This clonotype occurred a few times. A much larger clone sits a single nucleotide away, making a read error possible. The V and J genes are TRBV4-1 and TRBJ2-7; TRBD2 matches 9 bases. Germline lookup yields CDR1 MGHRA and CDR2 YSYEKL. The CDR3 has 13 amino acids. V was pared by 7 bases and J by 9 bases, with 10 bases of the junction left unmatched. CDR3 nucleotide sequence: TGCGCCAGCACCCAGGGGACTAGCTCGTGGCAGTACTTC. Translation gives CASTQGTSSWQYF.

This clonotype was seen only once. At one end, the junction sequence differs from germline, possibly due to a read error. The chain has TRBV11-2 and TRBJ1-1; D unresolved. CDR3 length: 14 residues. CDR1 and CDR2 (germline): SGHAT, FQNNGV. The CDR3 loop reads CACSPWAENTEAFF. The CDR3 DNA reads as TGCGCCTGCAGCCCCTGGGCAGAGAACACTGAAGCTTTCTTT.

The chain carries TRBV12-3 or TRBV12-4 and TRBJ1-5; D unclear. This CDR3 contains 14 residues. V was clipped by 7 bases and J by 6 bases, with 16 bases between them. The CDR3 bases are TGTGCCAGCAACCTCGATGGGGTAGGTCAGCCCCAGCATTTT. It yields the protein CASNLDGVGQPQHF.

About this clonotype: No conserved phenylalanine or tryptophan is present at the end of the CDR3, so a read error is the likely explanation. V gene TRBV5-4 combines with J gene TRBJ1-5; D perhaps matches TRBD1 (6 bases). Trimming cost V 1 base and J 2 bases, with 10 bases left between them. Germline CDR1 and CDR2: SGHNT and YYREEE (reference sequence). The CDR3 length is 15 residues. The CDR3 DNA reads TGTGCCAGCAGCTTGCAGGGGACGGGCAATCAGCCCCAGCATTCT. Residues: CASSLQGTGNQPQHS.

As for this clonotype: One end of the junction fails to match germline, which may point to a read error. This chain joins TRBV11-2 and TRBJ2-3; possibly TRBD2 for D (6 bases). Germline CDR1 is SGHAT and CDR2 is FQNNGV. The CDR3 length is 18 residues. CDR3 sequence: CATSTQGIRTSSADTQYF. CDR3 DNA: TGTGCCACCAGCACCCAAGGGATTCGGACATCTAGCGCAGATACGCAGTATTTT.

With regard to this clonotype: The missing conserved phenylalanine or tryptophan at the end of this CDR3 makes a read error likely. The chain recombines TRBV29-1 with TRBJ2-7, with D possibly TRBD2 on 6 matching bases. The CDR3 sequence is 13 residues long. CDR1 SQVTM and CDR2 ANQGSEA come from the germline V gene. The CDR3 coding sequence is TGCAGGGTACTGGGCGGACTACGAAACGAGCAGTACTAC. Protein sequence: CRVLGGLRNEQYY.

Concerning this clonotype: The junction departs from the called germline gene at one end, perhaps through a read error. The rearrangement links TRBV29-1 to TRBJ2-3; maybe TRBD1 (6 bases). Germline lookup yields CDR1 SQVTM and CDR2 ANQGSEA. This CDR3 has 12 residues. The CDR3, as DNA: TGCAGCGTCGGACAGAGCGGCGATACGCAGTACTTT. It translates to CSVGQSGDTQYF.

This chain connects TRBV7-2 to TRBJ2-7; 9 nucleotides align to TRBD2. CDR1 and CDR2 from the germline V gene are SGHTA and FQGNSA. With V trimmed by 6 bases and J by 6 bases, 12 bases remained unmatched. The CDR3 spans 15 residues. CDR3 sequence: CASRPKGLAGSEQYF. The CDR3 DNA follows: TGTGCCAGCAGGCCAAAGGGGCTAGCGGGAAGCGAGCAGTACTTC.

The chain carries TRBV6-2 or TRBV6-3 and TRBJ1-5; weak D call: TRBD1 (6 bases). This CDR3 contains 16 residues. Germline V gives CDR1 MNHEY, CDR2 SVGEGT. The CDR3 spells CTSSLTQGGYTQPQHF. The CDR3 DNA reads as TGTACGAGCAGCCTCACCCAAGGGGGGTACACTCAGCCCCAGCATTTT.

In regard to this clonotype: A much larger clone lies one base from this, so it may be a read error. The genes are TRBV6-6 and TRBJ2-7, with 9 bases identical to TRBD1. This CDR3 region has 14 residues. Germline lookup yields CDR1 MNHNY and CDR2 SVGAGI (reference sequence). The CDR3 DNA reads as TGTACCAGCAACCGACAGGGGGAAGTATACGAGCAGTACTTC. The encoded protein is CTSNRQGEVYEQYF.